These 18 T cell receptor beta chains originate from one sample sequenced in a study of T-cell reconstitution after alpha-beta-depleted transplantation in children (TCRdb year 2016). This specimen's treatment or condition label, per the study, means: allogeneic hematopoietic cell transplantation with graft depleted of TCRalphabeta T cells and CD19 B cells. Libraries were constructed by PCR. Sequenced on an Illumina HiSeq 2500. TCR libraries were prepared with molecular barcoding, using unique molecular identifiers to normalize TCRbeta repertoire quantification. TCRdb trimmed the raw reads at Q25, called clones with MiXCR and kept productive beta chains. One record per CDR3 amino acid sequence lists the most common genes and DNA. Counted in this sample were approximately 500,000 distinct CDR3 sequences; 10% to 13% of them appeared once. The ten top clones hold roughly 2% of the sample. Sample: PBMCs, taken before TCRalphabeta/CD19-depleted stem cell transplant. The receptors were gathered from a child aged 2 to 10 with inherited bone marrow failure, due to receive a stem cell transplant.

This clonotype was counted at least ten times. The genes are TRBV27 and TRBJ2-7, with D possibly matching TRBD1 (5 bases). The germline V and J ends were trimmed by 1 base and 2 bases, with 9 bases remaining between them. Germline lookup yields CDR1 MNHEY and CDR2 SMNVEV (reference sequence). The CDR3 contains 14 residues. The CDR3 loop is CASSLYQGPYEQYF. CDR3 DNA: TGTGCCAGCAGTTTATACCAGGGCCCCTACGAGCAGTACTTC.

There are many counts of this clonotype. This rearrangement joins TRBV5-1 to TRBJ2-7; TRBD2 aligns across 7 bases. This CDR3 comprises 14 residues. Germline values: CDR1 SGHRS, CDR2 YFSETQ. The J segment lost 6 bases and the V segment lost 1 base, leaving 7 bases of the junction unmatched. The CDR3 nucleotides read TGCGCCAGCAGCTTGCAGGATGGGGGGGGCGAGCAGTACTTC. Protein product: CASSLQDGGGEQYF. Complete variable domain (other parts from reference TRBV5-1 and TRBJ2-7): KAGVTQTPRYLIKTRGQQVTLSCSPISGHRSVSWYQQTPGQGLQFLFEYFSETQRNKGNFPGRFSGRQFSNSRSEMNVSTLELGDSALYLCASSLQDGGGEQYFGPGTRLTVT.

This clonotype was detected ten times or more. The chain links TRBV12-3 or TRBV12-4 to TRBJ2-2, with TRBD2 matching over 10 bases. Losses at the gene ends were 6 bases for V and 7 bases for J; bases not matched to a gene: 11. This CDR3 is 16 amino acids long. CDR3 loop: CASSRAGGPWGGELFF. Here the CDR3 DNA reads TGTGCCAGCAGCAGAGCGGGAGGGCCCTGGGGCGGGGAGCTGTTTTTT.

This clonotype occurred many times. V and J are TRBV5-1 and TRBJ1-2; D unresolved. This CDR3 spans 15 amino acids. Germline V CDR1 and CDR2: SGHRS, YFSETQ. V was trimmed by 1 base and J by 8 bases, leaving 18 bases between them. The CDR3 loop reads CASSLLTASPSGYTF. For the CDR3, the DNA is TGCGCCAGCAGCTTGCTGACGGCCAGCCCATCCGGCTACACCTTC.

This clonotype was seen at least ten times. J is TRBJ2-5 and V is TRBV11-2; D gene unclear. This CDR3 comprises 15 residues. Trimming removed 1 base at V and 1 base at J, with 10 bases between. The germline V gene has CDR1 SGHAT and CDR2 FQNNGV. CDR3 sequence (DNA): TGTGCCAGCAGCTTAGGGGCAGCGAGCCAAGAGACCCAGTACTTC. It yields the protein CASSLGAASQETQYF.

This clonotype has ten or more counts. The chain joins TRBV12-3 or TRBV12-4 to TRBJ2-1; perhaps TRBD2 as D (6 bases). The length of the CDR3 is 17 residues. The V end lost 2 bases, the J end lost 0 bases, and 14 bases lay between the germline ends. The chain's CDR3 is CASSLPGVVGSYNEQFF. DNA for the CDR3: TGTGCCAGCAGTTTACCGGGAGTCGTGGGCTCCTACAATGAGCAGTTCTTC.

A few counts support this clonotype. The J gene is TRBJ2-4, the V gene TRBV12-3 or TRBV12-4, with D tentatively TRBD2 (6 bases). The germline V and J ends were trimmed by 3 bases and 1 base, with 7 bases remaining between them. The CDR3 totals 14 residues. The CDR3 sequence is CASSFGGAKNIQYF. The CDR3 nucleotides read TGTGCCAGCAGTTTCGGAGGGGCCAAAAACATTCAGTACTTC.

This clonotype has at least ten counts. The V call is TRBV12-3 or TRBV12-4, the J call TRBJ1-5; 9 bases fit TRBD1. The CDR3 runs 14 residues. After removal of 5 bases from V and 5 bases from J, the junction contained 4 bases not matched to a gene. CDR3 bases: TGTGCCAGCAGTCTACGGACAGGGGATCAGCCCCAGCATTTT. Its translation is CASSLRTGDQPQHF.

The rearrangement uses TRBV4-2 and TRBJ1-6; D might be TRBD1 (5 bases). Germline CDR1 reads LGHNA; CDR2 reads YNFKEQ. V lost 4 bases and J 7 bases, leaving 14 bases between the germline ends. This CDR3 comprises 15 residues. The CDR3 here is CASSPGLQENSPLHF. CDR3 nucleotides: TGTGCCAGCAGCCCAGGTCTACAGGAGAATTCACCCCTCCACTTT.

This clonotype was recorded many times. The chain combines TRBV20-1 with TRBJ2-1; D uncertain. The CDR3 is 14 residues long. Between the trimmed V and J ends, which lost 4 bases and 3 bases, there was a span of 13 bases. Germline V gene lookup returns CDR1 DFQATT and CDR2 SNEGSKA (reference sequence). In DNA, the CDR3 is TGCAGTGCTATCAGGCCCATACTCTACAATGAGCAGTTCTTC. Its protein is CSAIRPILYNEQFF.

This clonotype was found a few times. The chain recombines TRBV29-1 with TRBJ1-2; 8 bases are shared with TRBD1. Germline CDR1 is SQVTM and CDR2 is ANQGSEA. The CDR3 consists of 13 residues. Trimming cost V 7 bases and J 4 bases; bases outside gene matches: 8. The CDR3 region has the DNA TGCAGCGCCGTCCGGACAGGGCCCTATGGCTACACCTTC. This codes for CSAVRTGPYGYTF.

This clonotype was picked up many times. The genes are TRBV7-2 and TRBJ1-5, with D uncertain. V dropped 5 bases and J dropped 5 bases, with 13 bases sitting between them. Germline assignment: CDR1 SGHTA and CDR2 FQGNSA. The CDR3 contains 14 residues. The CDR3 region has the DNA TGTGCCAGCAGCGTACGAGGAGGTGATCAGCCCCAGCATTTT. Translating gives CASSVRGGDQPQHF.

This clonotype was detected ten times or more. This chain uses TRBV18 with TRBJ1-5, with D possibly TRBD1 on 5 matching bases. This CDR3 region has 16 residues. The germline gives CDR1 KGHSH, CDR2 LQKENI. V gave up 1 base and J gave up 2 bases, with 12 bases separating them. The CDR3 spells CASSPRGSGGNQPQHF. Here the CDR3 DNA reads TGTGCCAGCTCACCACGGGGGAGTGGGGGCAATCAGCCCCAGCATTTT.

This clonotype was recorded many times. The genes are TRBV7-9 and TRBJ2-2; the D gene is possibly TRBD1 (5 bases). CDR3 length: 13 residues. Looked up from germline, CDR1 is SEHNR and CDR2 is FQNEAQ (reference sequence). Trimming shortened V by 5 bases and J by 7 bases, and 11 bases separated the two germline ends. CDR3 in amino acids: CASSEPTGGELFF. CDR3 DNA sequence: TGTGCCAGCAGCGAGCCTACAGGCGGGGAGCTGTTTTTT.

This clonotype was detected ten times or more. The V and J genes are TRBV7-2 and TRBJ2-7, with 7 bases that match TRBD2. Trimming took 5 bases from V and 6 from J; bases not matched to a gene: 10. From germline, CDR1 is SGHTA and CDR2 FQGNSA. This CDR3 contains 14 residues. CDR3 amino acids: CASSPGGGRGEQYF. The CDR3 DNA reads as TGTGCCAGCAGCCCTGGCGGCGGGAGAGGCGAGCAGTACTTC.

The chain employs TRBV11-2 and TRBJ2-7; D is unresolved. This CDR3 region has 12 residues. Trimming pared 5 bases from V and 5 bases from J, leaving 10 bases between. In germline, CDR1 is SGHAT, CDR2 FQNNGV. This CDR3 is CASSRVIDEQYF. The CDR3 region has the DNA TGTGCCAGCAGCCGGGTGATCGACGAGCAGTACTTC.

In this sample, this clonotype turned up a few times. The rearrangement joins TRBV12-3 or TRBV12-4 to TRBJ2-4; no firm D call. The ends were cut back, 8 bases at V and 0 bases at J, with 11 bases in the middle. The CDR3 totals 14 residues. CDR3 nucleotides: TGTGCCAGCGGGCTGAACCTAGCCAAAAACATTCAGTACTTC. This encodes CASGLNLAKNIQYF.

About this clonotype itself: A much larger clone differs by one base, so this may be a read error. V gene TRBV29-1 combines with J gene TRBJ1-1; TRBD1 is a possible D gene (6 bases). CDR3 length: 13 residues. CDR1 SQVTM and CDR2 ANQGSEA come from the germline V gene. CDR3 in amino acids: CSVKLTGPTEALF. The DNA for the CDR3 is TGCAGCGTTAAACTAACAGGGCCCACTGAAGCTTTGTTT.